Following are 10 T cell receptor beta chains from one sample sequenced in a study of beta chain features in type 1 diabetes. Study results and limitations: For Type 1 diabetes patients, all four CD4+ subsets carried TCRB CDR3s that were moderately but significantly shorter.

These TCRs are of unknown antigen specificity. The entirety of the isolated RNA underwent reverse transcription, so expressed TCRB transcripts were sequenced. The table came from immunoSEQ multiplex PCR; TCRdb's copy has only in-frame clones and leaves some out. The table includes 250,000 to 300,000 clones, over 11% detected once. The sample consisted of naive CD4+ T cells from blood. These receptors were collected from a young man with type 1 diabetes.

The CDR3 bases are TGTGCCAGCAGTCAAAACAGGGCCATTAATGAAAAACTGTTTTTT. Translation: CASSQNRAINEKLFF. This sequence joins TRBV7-9 and TRBJ1-4; TRBD1 is a possible D gene (6 bases). The CDR3 loop spans 15 amino acids. Trimming removed 6 bases from V and 4 bases from J, with 15 bases in between. The V gene's germline CDR1 is SEHNR and CDR2 FQNEAQ (reference sequence).

In regard to this clone: Other DNA sequences from this sample encode an identical CDR3 as well. This chain uses TRBV19 with TRBJ1-1; the match to TRBD1 covers 8 bases. Trimming took 5 bases from V and 3 from J; bases not matched to a gene: 2. The germline gives CDR1 LNHDA, CDR2 SQIVND (reference sequence). The CDR3 consists of 13 residues. The CDR3: CASSPDRDTEAFF. The CDR3 coding sequence is TGTGCCAGTAGTCCGGACAGGGACACTGAAGCTTTCTTT.

The V and J genes are TRBV2 and TRBJ1-1; TRBD1 is a possible D gene (5 bases). The CDR3 consists of 12 residues. V lost 6 bases, J lost 5 bases, and 10 bases lay in between. Germline V gene data show CDR1 as SNHLY and CDR2 as FYNNEI. As DNA, the CDR3 is TGTGCCAGCAGCCCAGGGAGGACTGAAGCTTTCTTT. As protein: CASSPGRTEAFF.

The chain is built from TRBV7-9 and TRBJ2-1; 9 bases line up with TRBD2. Germline trimming cut 2 bases from V and 2 bases from J; bases unmatched to any gene: 1. The CDR3 spans 15 residues. Germline V gene lookup returns CDR1 SEHNR and CDR2 FQNEAQ (reference sequence). For the CDR3, the DNA is TGTGCCAGCAGCTTACAGCGGGAGGCCTACAATGAGCAGTTCTTC. It is translated as CASSLQREAYNEQFF.

The CDR3 loop reads CSVGFGSSTHEQYF. CDR3 nucleotide sequence: TGCAGCGTTGGTTTCGGGAGCTCCACCCACGAGCAGTACTTC. The chain has TRBV29-1 and TRBJ2-7, with D possibly being TRBD2 (6 bases). This CDR3 contains 14 residues. V lost 4 bases, J lost 5 bases, and 18 bases lay in between. The V gene's germline CDR1 is SQVTM and CDR2 ANQGSEA.

This clone was seen a few times. J is TRBJ2-3 and V is TRBV18, with a weak D call TRBD2 (5 bases). The V gene lost 6 bases and the J gene lost 2 bases, with 9 bases spanning the gap. The CDR3 totals 13 residues. The germline V gene has CDR1 KGHSH and CDR2 LQKENI. The CDR3 DNA reads as TGTGCCAGCTCGAACGGACTCACAGATACGCAGTATTTT. Translated: CASSNGLTDTQYF.

The chain has TRBV6-5 and TRBJ2-3, with TRBD2 as a possible D gene (6 bases). The CDR3 is 14 amino acids. The ends were cut back, 6 bases at V and 0 bases at J, with 10 bases in the middle. Germline V gene lookup returns CDR1 MNHEY and CDR2 SVGAGI. The CDR3 DNA sequence: TGTGCCAGCAGGGGGACTTCTAGCACAGATACGCAGTATTTT. It codes for CASRGTSSTDTQYF.

The V call is TRBV6-5, the J call TRBJ2-5; no reliable D call. The CDR3 spans 14 residues. Germline lookup yields CDR1 MNHEY and CDR2 SVGAGI. V was cut by 2 bases and J by 2 bases, with 9 bases left in between. This CDR3 is CASSYMAGQETQYF. CDR3 bases: TGTGCCAGCAGTTACATGGCAGGACAAGAGACCCAGTACTTC.

The chain couples TRBV2 to TRBJ2-1, with D unresolved. The V end was cut by 6 bases, the J end by 9 bases, with 21 bases between. The CDR3 sequence is 15 residues long. In germline, CDR1 is SNHLY, CDR2 FYNNEI. As DNA, the CDR3 is TGTGCCAGCAGCCAAACTGCTCCAGGTGTCGGTGAGCAGTTCTTC. Amino acids: CASSQTAPGVGEQFF.

This clone appeared a few times. The genes are TRBV15 and TRBJ2-7, with D possibly being TRBD1 (6 bases). The CDR3 has 14 residues. Germline V lookup: CDR1 LNHNV, CDR2 YYDKDF (reference sequence). V was cut by 2 bases and J by 4 bases, with 12 bases left in between. The CDR3 DNA follows: TGTGCCACCAGCAGACCACAGGGTTCATACGAGCAGTACTTC. Translating it yields CATSRPQGSYEQYF.